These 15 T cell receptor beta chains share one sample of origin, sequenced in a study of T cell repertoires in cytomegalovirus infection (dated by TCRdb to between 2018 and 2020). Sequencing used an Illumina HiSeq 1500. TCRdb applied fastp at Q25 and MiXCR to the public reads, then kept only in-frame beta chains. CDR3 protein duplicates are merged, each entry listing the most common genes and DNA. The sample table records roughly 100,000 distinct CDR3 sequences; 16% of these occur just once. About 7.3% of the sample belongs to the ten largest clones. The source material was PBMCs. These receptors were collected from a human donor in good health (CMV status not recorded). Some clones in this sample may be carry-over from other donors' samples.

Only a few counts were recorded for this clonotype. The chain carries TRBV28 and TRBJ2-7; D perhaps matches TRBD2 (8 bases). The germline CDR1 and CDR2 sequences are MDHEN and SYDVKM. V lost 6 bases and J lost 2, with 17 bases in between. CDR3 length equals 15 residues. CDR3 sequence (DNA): TGTGCCAGCAGCGGGGGGGGACAGCTAACCTACGAGCAGTACTTC. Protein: CASSGGGQLTYEQYF. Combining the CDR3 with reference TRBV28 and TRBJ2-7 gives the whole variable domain DVKVTQSSRYLVKRTGEKVFLECVQDMDHENMFWYRQDPGLGLRLIYFSYDVKMKEKGDIPEGYSVSREKKERFSLILESASTNQTSMYLCASSGGGQLTYEQYFGPGTRLTVT.

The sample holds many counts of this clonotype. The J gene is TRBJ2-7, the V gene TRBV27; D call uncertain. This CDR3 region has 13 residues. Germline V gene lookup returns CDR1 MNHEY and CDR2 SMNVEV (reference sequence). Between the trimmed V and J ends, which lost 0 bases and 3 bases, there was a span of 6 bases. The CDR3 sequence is CASSLSPGYEQYF. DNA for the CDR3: TGTGCCAGCAGTTTATCTCCAGGCTACGAGCAGTACTTC.

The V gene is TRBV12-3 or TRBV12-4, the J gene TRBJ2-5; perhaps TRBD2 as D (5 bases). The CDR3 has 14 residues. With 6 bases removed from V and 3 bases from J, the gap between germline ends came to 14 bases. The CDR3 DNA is TGTGCCAGCAGCCGGGAAGGGCAAGAAGAGACCCAGTACTTC. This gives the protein CASSREGQEETQYF.

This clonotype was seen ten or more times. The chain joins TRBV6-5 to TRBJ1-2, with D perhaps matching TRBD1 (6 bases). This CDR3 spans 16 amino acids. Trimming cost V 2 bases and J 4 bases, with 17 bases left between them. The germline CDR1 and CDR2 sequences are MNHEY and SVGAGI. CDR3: CASSYTGYSSSYGYTF. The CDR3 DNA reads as TGTGCCAGCAGTTACACAGGGTATTCCTCCTCCTATGGCTACACCTTC.

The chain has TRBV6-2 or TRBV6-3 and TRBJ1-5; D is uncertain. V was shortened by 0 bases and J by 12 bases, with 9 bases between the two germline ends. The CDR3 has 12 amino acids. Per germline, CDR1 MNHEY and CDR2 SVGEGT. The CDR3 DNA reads TGTGCCAGCAGTTACTCGTTCCTTAACCAGCATTTT. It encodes CASSYSFLNQHF.

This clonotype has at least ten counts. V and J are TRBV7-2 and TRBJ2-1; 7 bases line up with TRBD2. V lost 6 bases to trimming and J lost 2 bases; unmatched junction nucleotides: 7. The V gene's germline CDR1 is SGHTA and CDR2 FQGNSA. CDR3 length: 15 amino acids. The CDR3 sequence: CASRRAGSTYNEQFF. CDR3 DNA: TGTGCCAGCAGGCGAGCGGGGTCAACCTACAATGAGCAGTTCTTC.

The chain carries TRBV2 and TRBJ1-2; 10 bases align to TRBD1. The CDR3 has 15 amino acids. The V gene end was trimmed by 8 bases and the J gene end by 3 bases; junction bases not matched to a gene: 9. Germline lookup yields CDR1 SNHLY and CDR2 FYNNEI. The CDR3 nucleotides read TGTGCCAGCGAAAGTCCCGGGACAGGGGACTATGGCTACACCTTC. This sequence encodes CASESPGTGDYGYTF.

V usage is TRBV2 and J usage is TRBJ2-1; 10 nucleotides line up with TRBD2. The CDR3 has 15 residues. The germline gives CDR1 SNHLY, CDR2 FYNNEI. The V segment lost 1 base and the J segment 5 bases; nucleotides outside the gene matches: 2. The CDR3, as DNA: TGTGCCAGCAGTGAAGTGCTAGCGGGGGACAATGAGCAGTTCTTC. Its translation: CASSEVLAGDNEQFF. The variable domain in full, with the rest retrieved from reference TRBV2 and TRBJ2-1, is EPEVTQTPSHQVTQMGQEVILRCVPISNHLYFYWYRQILGQKVEFLVSFYNNEISEKSEIFDDQFSVERPDGSNFTLKIRSTKLEDSAMYFCASSEVLAGDNEQFFGPGTRLTVL.

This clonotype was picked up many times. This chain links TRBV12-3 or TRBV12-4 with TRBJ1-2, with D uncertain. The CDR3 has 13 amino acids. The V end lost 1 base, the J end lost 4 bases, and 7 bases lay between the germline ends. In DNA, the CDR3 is TGTGCCAGCAGTTTAGAGCGGCCCTATGGCTACACCTTC. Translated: CASSLERPYGYTF.

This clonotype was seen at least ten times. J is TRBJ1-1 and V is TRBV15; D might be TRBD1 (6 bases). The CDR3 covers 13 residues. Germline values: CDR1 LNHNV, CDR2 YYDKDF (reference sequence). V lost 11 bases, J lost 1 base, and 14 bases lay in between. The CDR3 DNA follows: TGTGCCGCAGGGAGGGGGGGGAACACTGAAGCTTTCTTT. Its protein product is CAAGRGGNTEAFF.

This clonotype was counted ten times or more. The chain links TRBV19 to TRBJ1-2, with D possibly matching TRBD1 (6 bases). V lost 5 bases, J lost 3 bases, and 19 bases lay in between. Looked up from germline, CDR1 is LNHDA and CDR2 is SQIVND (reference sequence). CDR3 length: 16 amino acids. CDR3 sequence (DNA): TGTGCCAGTAGTGGAACCGACAGAGGGGGAGACTATGGCTACACCTTC. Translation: CASSGTDRGGDYGYTF.

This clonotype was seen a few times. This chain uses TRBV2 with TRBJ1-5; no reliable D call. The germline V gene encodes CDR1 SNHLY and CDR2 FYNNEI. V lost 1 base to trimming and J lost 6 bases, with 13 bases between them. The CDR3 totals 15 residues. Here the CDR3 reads CASSEGAGRGQPQHF. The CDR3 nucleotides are TGTGCCAGCAGTGAAGGGGCAGGCCGGGGTCAGCCCCAGCATTTT.

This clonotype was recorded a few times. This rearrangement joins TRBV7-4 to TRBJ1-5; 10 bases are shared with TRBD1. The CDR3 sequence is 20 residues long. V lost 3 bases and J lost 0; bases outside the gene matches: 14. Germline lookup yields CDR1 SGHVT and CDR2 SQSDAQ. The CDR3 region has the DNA TGTGCCAGCAGCTTCCACGGACAGGGACAGGGGTTTTATAGCAATCAGCCCCAGCATTTT. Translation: CASSFHGQGQGFYSNQPQHF.

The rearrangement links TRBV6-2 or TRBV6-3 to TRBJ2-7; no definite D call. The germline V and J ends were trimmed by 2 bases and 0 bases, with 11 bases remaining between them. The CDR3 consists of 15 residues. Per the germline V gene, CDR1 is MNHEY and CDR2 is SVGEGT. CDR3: CASSYALYFSYEQYF. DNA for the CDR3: TGTGCCAGCAGTTACGCTCTCTACTTCTCCTACGAGCAGTACTTC.

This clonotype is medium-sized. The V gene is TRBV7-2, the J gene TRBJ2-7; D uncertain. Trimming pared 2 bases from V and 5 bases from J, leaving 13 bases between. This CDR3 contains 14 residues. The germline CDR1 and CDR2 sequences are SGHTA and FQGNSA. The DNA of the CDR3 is TGTGCCAGCAGCTTACGGCGGTCTCACGACGAGCAGTACTTC. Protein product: CASSLRRSHDEQYF.